A selection of T cell receptor beta chains follows, all from one sample in a study of CD8 T cells in Susac syndrome. From the immunoSEQ multiplex PCR reads, TCRdb called clonotypes with MiXCR, one entry per CDR3 protein. The table includes 240,000 or so distinct CDR3 sequences, almost 97% detected once. The sample consisted of CD4+ T cells from PBMCs. Receptors originate from a human donor with Susac syndrome. CDR3s include the opening cysteine and the closing phenylalanine or tryptophan. The order of the fields is J gene, clone size, D gene, CDR3 length, V gene, CDR3 DNA, CDR3 protein. The D gene is left open where the match is weak. Expanded clones are given a class, and other clones once, few, many or no size at all.

J gene: TRBJ2-3
clone size: .
D gene: .
CDR3 length: 14
V gene: TRBV7-9
CDR3 DNA: TGTGCCAGCCAGACAAAACCCAGCACAGATACGCAGTATTTT
CDR3 protein: CASQTKPSTDTQYF

J gene: TRBJ2-5
clone size: .
D gene: TRBD1
CDR3 length: 14
V gene: TRBV7-9
CDR3 DNA: TGTGCCAGCAGCTTAGAAGGGGGCGCGGGGACCCAGTACTTC
CDR3 protein: CASSLEGGAGTQYF

J gene: TRBJ2-7
clone size: .
D gene: TRBD1
CDR3 length: 13
V gene: TRBV3-1
CDR3 DNA: TGTGCCAGCAGCCGGGGACAGTCCTACGAGCAGTACTTC
CDR3 protein: CASSRGQSYEQYF

J gene: TRBJ2-1
clone size: .
D gene: TRBD1
CDR3 length: 11
V gene: TRBV5-1
CDR3 DNA: TGCGCCAGCAAAAACACCGGACAGGGGGTCTTC
CDR3 protein: CASKNTGQGVF

J gene: TRBJ2-1
clone size: .
D gene: TRBD2
CDR3 length: 15
V gene: TRBV5-1
CDR3 DNA: TGCGCCAGCAGCTACGTAGCGGGAGGGGTGGATGAGCAGTTCTTC
CDR3 protein: CASSYVAGGVDEQFF

J gene: TRBJ1-1
clone size: .
D gene: .
CDR3 length: 16
V gene: TRBV9
CDR3 DNA: TGTGCCAGCAGCGTAGGGGGAGACTTTGGACGTGCTGAAGCTTTCTTT
CDR3 protein: CASSVGGDFGRAEAFF

J gene: TRBJ1-5
clone size: .
D gene: TRBD1
CDR3 length: 16
V gene: TRBV6-2/TRBV6-3
CDR3 DNA: TGTGCCAGCAGTTACCCGACAGGGTTGTATAATCAGCCCCAGCATTTT
CDR3 protein: CASSYPTGLYNQPQHF

J gene: TRBJ1-4
clone size: .
D gene: TRBD1
CDR3 length: 14
V gene: TRBV20-1
CDR3 DNA: TGCAGTGCTAGAGACGGACAGGGGGATGAAAAACTGTTTTTT
CDR3 protein: CSARDGQGDEKLFF

J gene: TRBJ2-3
clone size: once
D gene: TRBD1
CDR3 length: 15
V gene: TRBV25-1
CDR3 DNA: TGTGCCAGCAGTGGAGAGACAGGGAAGGTAGATACGCAGTATTTT
CDR3 protein: CASSGETGKVDTQYF

J gene: TRBJ2-1
clone size: .
D gene: .
CDR3 length: 14
V gene: TRBV7-8
CDR3 DNA: TGTGCCAGCAGCACCAGGACGGCCTGGGGTGAGCAGTTCTTC
CDR3 protein: CASSTRTAWGEQFF

J gene: TRBJ1-1
clone size: .
D gene: .
CDR3 length: 13
V gene: TRBV5-1
CDR3 DNA: TGCGCCAGCAGCGCCATCGGTAACACTGAAGCTTTCTTT
CDR3 protein: CASSAIGNTEAFF

J gene: TRBJ2-7
clone size: .
D gene: .
CDR3 length: 16
V gene: TRBV11-2
CDR3 DNA: TGTGCCAGCAGCTTAGATCCCTCAGGGGTGGGTTACGAGCAGTACTTC
CDR3 protein: CASSLDPSGVGYEQYF

J gene: TRBJ2-2
clone size: .
D gene: .
CDR3 length: 13
V gene: TRBV12-3/TRBV12-4
CDR3 DNA: TGTGCCAGCAGCCGCGTAGATGCCGGGGAGCTGTTTTTT
CDR3 protein: CASSRVDAGELFF

J gene: TRBJ1-2
clone size: .
D gene: .
CDR3 length: 12
V gene: TRBV15
CDR3 DNA: TGTGCCACCAGCAGAGACGGGGCCATGACAGCCTTC
CDR3 protein: CATSRDGAMTAF

J gene: TRBJ2-7
clone size: .
D gene: TRBD2
CDR3 length: 17
V gene: TRBV9
CDR3 DNA: TGTGCCAGCAGCGTAGACCGGATGGCGGGAGGGACCTACGAGCAGTACTTC
CDR3 protein: CASSVDRMAGGTYEQYF

J gene: TRBJ1-1
clone size: .
D gene: .
CDR3 length: 15
V gene: TRBV7-9
CDR3 DNA: TGTGCCAGCAGGCCCGGCCGCGCGGGGGACACTGAAGCTTTCTTT
CDR3 protein: CASRPGRAGDTEAFF

J gene: TRBJ2-7
clone size: .
D gene: .
CDR3 length: 17
V gene: TRBV6-2/TRBV6-3
CDR3 DNA: TGTGCCAGCAACCTACCCAGGGGGGCTCCCAGTCGGAACGAGCAGTACTTC
CDR3 protein: CASNLPRGAPSRNEQYF

J gene: TRBJ1-5
clone size: .
D gene: .
CDR3 length: 13
V gene: TRBV11-1
CDR3 DNA: TGTGCCAGCAGCCTTCACTTGAATCAGCCCCAGCATTTT
CDR3 protein: CASSLHLNQPQHF

J gene: TRBJ2-4
clone size: .
D gene: .
CDR3 length: 13
V gene: TRBV29-1
CDR3 DNA: TGCAGCGTTGCTACCGCAGCCAAAAACATTCAGTACTTC
CDR3 protein: CSVATAAKNIQYF

J gene: TRBJ2-1
clone size: .
D gene: TRBD2
CDR3 length: 14
V gene: TRBV5-4
CDR3 DNA: TGTGCCAGCAAACTAGCGGGAGGCCGCCCTGAGCAGTTCTTC
CDR3 protein: CASKLAGGRPEQFF

J gene: TRBJ2-2
clone size: .
D gene: .
CDR3 length: 19
V gene: TRBV24-1
CDR3 DNA: TGTGCCACCAGTGATAGTTTCCGGGATTTTACCCCGAACACCGGGGAGCTGTTTTTT
CDR3 protein: CATSDSFRDFTPNTGELFF

J gene: TRBJ1-1
clone size: .
D gene: .
CDR3 length: 14
V gene: TRBV20-1
CDR3 DNA: TGCAGTGCCGTAGCGTCTCAGGAGAACACTGAAGCTTTCTTT
CDR3 protein: CSAVASQENTEAFF

J gene: TRBJ1-5
clone size: .
D gene: .
CDR3 length: 13
V gene: TRBV5-6
CDR3 DNA: TGTGCCAGCAGCCCCCCCGATGGGCAGCCCCAGCATTTT
CDR3 protein: CASSPPDGQPQHF

J gene: TRBJ2-5
clone size: .
D gene: .
CDR3 length: 13
V gene: TRBV4-1
CDR3 DNA: TGCGCCAGCAGCCTAATTAGGGGAGAGACCCAGTACTTC
CDR3 protein: CASSLIRGETQYF

J gene: TRBJ2-1
clone size: .
D gene: .
CDR3 length: 12
V gene: TRBV19
CDR3 DNA: TGTGCCAGTAGGCGGGAACGGGAGAAGCAGTTCTTC
CDR3 protein: CASRREREKQFF

J gene: TRBJ2-3
clone size: .
D gene: .
CDR3 length: 13
V gene: TRBV27
CDR3 DNA: TGTGCCAGCACCGTACGGGGTTCAGATACGCAGTATTTT
CDR3 protein: CASTVRGSDTQYF

J gene: TRBJ2-5
clone size: .
D gene: TRBD2
CDR3 length: 13
V gene: TRBV20-1
CDR3 DNA: TGCAGTGCTTTTCTGGCGGGAGGGGAGACCCAGTACTTC
CDR3 protein: CSAFLAGGETQYF

J gene: TRBJ1-1
clone size: .
D gene: .
CDR3 length: 15
V gene: TRBV18
CDR3 DNA: TGTGCCAGCTCACCGCAGGGTTGGGTTGTCACTGAAGCTTTCTTT
CDR3 protein: CASSPQGWVVTEAFF

J gene: TRBJ1-2
clone size: .
D gene: .
CDR3 length: 11
V gene: TRBV6-5
CDR3 DNA: TGTGCCACAGGGCAGGGAGCTGGCTACACCTTC
CDR3 protein: CATGQGAGYTF

J gene: TRBJ2-5
clone size: .
D gene: TRBD1
CDR3 length: 15
V gene: TRBV20-1
CDR3 DNA: TGCAGTGCTATCGAGAACTCGAGGGGGCTGGAGACCCAGTACTTC
CDR3 protein: CSAIENSRGLETQYF

J gene: TRBJ1-4
clone size: .
D gene: .
CDR3 length: 11
V gene: TRBV24-1
CDR3 DNA: TGTGCCACCCTGCAGAATGAAAAACTGTTTTTT
CDR3 protein: CATLQNEKLFF

J gene: TRBJ1-1
clone size: .
D gene: TRBD1
CDR3 length: 13
V gene: TRBV28
CDR3 DNA: TGTGCCAGCAGTCAAACAGGGACAGCTGAAGCTTTCTTT
CDR3 protein: CASSQTGTAEAFF

J gene: TRBJ1-2
clone size: .
D gene: TRBD1
CDR3 length: 15
V gene: TRBV18
CDR3 DNA: TGTGCCAGCTCACCGACAGGGGGCATTCCCTATGGCTACACCTTC
CDR3 protein: CASSPTGGIPYGYTF

J gene: TRBJ2-7
clone size: .
D gene: TRBD2
CDR3 length: 17
V gene: TRBV3-1
CDR3 DNA: TGTGCCAGCAGCCAAGACGGGACTAGCGGGAGTAGGCTCGAGCAGTACTTC
CDR3 protein: CASSQDGTSGSRLEQYF

J gene: TRBJ1-1
clone size: .
D gene: .
CDR3 length: 13
V gene: TRBV29-1
CDR3 DNA: TGCAGCGTTGAGGCATTTCCGAACACTGAAGCTTTCTTT
CDR3 protein: CSVEAFPNTEAFF